This section outlines one T cell receptor beta chain sequence together with its context. The antigen remains undetermined. The data stem from a study of cytomegalovirus exposure and HLA in healthy donors. Sequenced by immunoSEQ multiplex PCR; TCRdb stores in-frame clones only, minus some. The sample yields fewer than 95,000 clones, roughly 84% seen once. The donors belonged to the approximately 120-subject validation cohort, separate from the roughly 700-subject first cohort. Trimming shortened V by 4 bases and J by 0 bases, and 13 bases separated the two germline ends. This CDR3 comprises 15 residues. CDR1 and CDR2 from the germline V gene are SGHDN and FVKESK. General study findings and limits: In vitro work confirmed that a few CMV-associated chains recognize CMV antigens. Reports showed the classifier diagnosing cytomegalovirus status with high specificity and sensitivity. Most TCR sequences were rare, but some public TCRs occurred in many donors.

Material for sequencing was PBMCs. V and J are TRBV14 and TRBJ2-7; tentative D call: TRBD2 (5 bases). This receptor was identified in a woman aged 18-35 years in good health and CMV-seropositive. The CDR3 is CASSRAPGSSYEQYF. CDR3 nucleotide sequence: TGTGCCAGCAGCCGGGCGCCGGGGAGCTCCTACGAGCAGTACTTC.